The present T cell receptor (beta chain) was sequenced within a study of T cell therapy after organ transplantation. About the study: Of around 10 patients, eight responded clinically and two did not.

Measured with immunoSEQ multiplex PCR; TCRdb has only the in-frame clones, and not every one. The data contain 40,000 to 60,000 clones, about 94% of them singletons. These transplant recipients had drug-resistant or recurrent cytomegalovirus infection. V gave up 5 bases and J gave up 5 bases; unmatched junction bases: 13. Germline loops: CDR1 SGHVS, CDR2 FQNEAQ. The CDR3 runs 16 residues. Comment on this clone: What it recognizes is unknown.

Findings and caveats of the study: Nonresponders had marked pretherapy clonal expansions and little post-therapy change.

The starting material was CD8+ T cells from blood, obtained before autologous CMV-specific T cell therapy. The chain is built from TRBV7-8 and TRBJ2-5, with TRBD1 identical over 8 bases. This sequence originates from a human patient who had received a solid organ transplant and had CMV disease. The CDR3 spells CASSPRDRSQRETQYF. The CDR3 DNA sequence: TGTGCCAGCAGCCCTCGGGACAGGAGCCAGAGGGAGACCCAGTACTTC.